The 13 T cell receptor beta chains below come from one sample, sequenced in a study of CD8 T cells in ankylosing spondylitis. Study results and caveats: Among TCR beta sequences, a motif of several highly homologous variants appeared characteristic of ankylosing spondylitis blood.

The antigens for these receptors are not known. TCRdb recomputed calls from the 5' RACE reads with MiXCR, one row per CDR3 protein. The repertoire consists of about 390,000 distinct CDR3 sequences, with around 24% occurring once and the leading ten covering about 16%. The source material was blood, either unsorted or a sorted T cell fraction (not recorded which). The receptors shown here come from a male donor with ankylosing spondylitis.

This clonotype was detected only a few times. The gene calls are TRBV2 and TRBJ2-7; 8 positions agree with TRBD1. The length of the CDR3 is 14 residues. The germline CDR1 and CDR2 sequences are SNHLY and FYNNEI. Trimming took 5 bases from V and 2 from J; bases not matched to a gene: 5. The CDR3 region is CASSKDRAPYEQYF. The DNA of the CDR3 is TGTGCCAGCAGTAAGGACAGGGCCCCCTACGAGCAGTACTTC.

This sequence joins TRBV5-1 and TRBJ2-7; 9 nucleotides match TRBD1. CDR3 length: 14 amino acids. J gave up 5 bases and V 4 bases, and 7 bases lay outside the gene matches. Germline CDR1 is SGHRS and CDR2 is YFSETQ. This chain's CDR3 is CASSPPGQGHEQYF. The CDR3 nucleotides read TGCGCCAGCAGCCCGCCGGGACAGGGCCACGAGCAGTACTTC.

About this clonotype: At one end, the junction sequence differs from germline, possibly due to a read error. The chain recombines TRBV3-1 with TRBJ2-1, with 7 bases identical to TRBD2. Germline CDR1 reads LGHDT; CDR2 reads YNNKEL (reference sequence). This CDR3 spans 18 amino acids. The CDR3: CASSKDSGLTLINNEQFF. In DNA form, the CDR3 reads TGTGCCAGCAGCAAAGATAGCGGGCTCACCCTAATTAACAATGAGCAGTTCTTC.

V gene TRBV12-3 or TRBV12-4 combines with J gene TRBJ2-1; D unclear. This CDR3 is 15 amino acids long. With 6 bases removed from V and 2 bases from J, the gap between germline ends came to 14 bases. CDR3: CASSDLPQAYNEQFF. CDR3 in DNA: TGTGCCAGCAGCGATCTTCCCCAGGCCTACAATGAGCAGTTCTTC.

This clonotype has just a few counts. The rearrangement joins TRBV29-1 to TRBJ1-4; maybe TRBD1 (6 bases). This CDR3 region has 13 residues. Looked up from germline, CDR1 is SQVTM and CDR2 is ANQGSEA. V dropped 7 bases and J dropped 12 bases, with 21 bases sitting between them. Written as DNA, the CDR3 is TGCAGCGCCCGACGGGACACGGGTGGTGAACTGTTTTTT. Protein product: CSARRDTGGELFF.

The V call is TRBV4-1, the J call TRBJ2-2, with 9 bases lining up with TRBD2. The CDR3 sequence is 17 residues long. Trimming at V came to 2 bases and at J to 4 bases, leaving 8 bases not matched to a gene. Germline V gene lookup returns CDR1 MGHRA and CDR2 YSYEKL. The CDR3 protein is CASSQQGLAGSTGELFF. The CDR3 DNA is TGCGCCAGCAGCCAACAAGGGCTAGCGGGAAGCACCGGGGAGCTGTTTTTT.

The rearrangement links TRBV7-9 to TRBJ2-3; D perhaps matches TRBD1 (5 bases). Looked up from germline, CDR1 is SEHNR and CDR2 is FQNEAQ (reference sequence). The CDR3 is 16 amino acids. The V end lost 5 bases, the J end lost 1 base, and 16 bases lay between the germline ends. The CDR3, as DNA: TGTGCCAGCAGCCCACGTGGGGCGGTCGGCACAGATACGCAGTATTTT. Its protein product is CASSPRGAVGTDTQYF.

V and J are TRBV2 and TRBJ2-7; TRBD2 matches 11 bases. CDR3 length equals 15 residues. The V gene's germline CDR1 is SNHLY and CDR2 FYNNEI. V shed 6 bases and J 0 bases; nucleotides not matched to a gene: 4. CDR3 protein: CASRPTSGSSYEQYF. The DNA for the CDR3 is TGTGCCAGCAGACCTACTAGCGGGAGCTCCTACGAGCAGTACTTC.

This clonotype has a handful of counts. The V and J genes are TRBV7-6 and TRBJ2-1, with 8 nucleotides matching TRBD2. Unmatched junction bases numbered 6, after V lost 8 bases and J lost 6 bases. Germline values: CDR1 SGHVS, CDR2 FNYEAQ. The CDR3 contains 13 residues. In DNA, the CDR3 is TGTGCCAGCCTTAGCGGGATGGGCAATGAGCAGTTCTTC. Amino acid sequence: CASLSGMGNEQFF.

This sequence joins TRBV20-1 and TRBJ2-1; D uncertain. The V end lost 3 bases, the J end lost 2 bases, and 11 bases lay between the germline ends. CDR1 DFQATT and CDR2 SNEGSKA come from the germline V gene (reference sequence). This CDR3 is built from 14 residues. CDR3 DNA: TGCAGTGCTAGTCTTCGGTCCGCCTACAATGAGCAGTTCTTC. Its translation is CSASLRSAYNEQFF.

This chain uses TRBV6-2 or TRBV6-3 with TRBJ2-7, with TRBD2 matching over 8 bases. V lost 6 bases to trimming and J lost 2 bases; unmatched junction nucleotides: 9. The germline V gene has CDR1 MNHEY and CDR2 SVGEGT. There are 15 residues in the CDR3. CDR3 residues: CASREGLAGAYEQYF. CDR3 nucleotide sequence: TGTGCCAGCAGGGAAGGACTAGCTGGCGCCTACGAGCAGTACTTC.

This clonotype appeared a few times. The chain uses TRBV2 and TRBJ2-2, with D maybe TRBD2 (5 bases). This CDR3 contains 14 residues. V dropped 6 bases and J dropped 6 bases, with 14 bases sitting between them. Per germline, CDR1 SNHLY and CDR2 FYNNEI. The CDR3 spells CASRRADQAGELFF. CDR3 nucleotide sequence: TGTGCCAGCAGGCGGGCAGATCAAGCCGGGGAGCTGTTTTTT.

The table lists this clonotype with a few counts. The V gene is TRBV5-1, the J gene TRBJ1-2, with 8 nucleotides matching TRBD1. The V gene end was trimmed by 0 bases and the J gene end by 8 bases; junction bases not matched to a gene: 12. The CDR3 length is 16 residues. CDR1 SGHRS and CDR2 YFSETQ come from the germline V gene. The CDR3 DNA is TGCGCCAGCAGCTTGGATGATCCGGACAGGGACGGAGGCTACACCTTC. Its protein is CASSLDDPDRDGGYTF.